This passage covers 22 T cell receptor beta chains from one sample sequenced in a study of metastatic and nonmetastatic thyroid tumors. The entire patient cohort was treatment-naive prior to thyroid surgery. TCRdb reassembled clones from the PCR reads with MiXCR. The data hold 85,000 to 100,000 clones, with over 9.5% observed a single time. The source material was blood. These receptors came from a female donor with papillary thyroid cancer or a benign thyroid nodule (not recorded which). Some clones in this sample may be carry-over from other donors' samples.

The V call is TRBV11-2, the J call TRBJ2-5; D tentatively fits TRBD1 or TRBD2 (5 bases each). Germline V gives CDR1 SGHAT, CDR2 FQNNGV. This CDR3 is built from 15 residues. Between the trimmed V and J ends, which lost 9 bases and 0 bases, there was a span of 17 bases. The CDR3 here is CARRLGTQYQETQYF. The CDR3 DNA follows: TGTGCCAGAAGACTCGGGACCCAGTACCAAGAGACCCAGTACTTC.

As regards this clone: A read error may account for a junction end that differs from germline. The rearrangement joins TRBV19 to TRBJ2-7; D may correspond to TRBD1 or TRBD2 (5 bases each). This CDR3 comprises 14 residues. The germline V gene has CDR1 LNHDA and CDR2 SQIVND (reference sequence). DNA of the CDR3: TGTGGCAGTAGTAGCCGGGAAAGGGGTTACGAGCAGTACTTC. Protein product: CGSSSRERGYEQYF.

This clone was seen many times. The rearrangement links TRBV29-1 to TRBJ2-7; TRBD1 might be the D (6 bases). CDR1 SQVTM and CDR2 ANQGSEA come from the germline V gene. Trimming pared 6 bases from V and 6 bases from J, leaving 18 bases between. This CDR3 spans 13 amino acids. CDR3 DNA: TGCAGCGTGACGACAGGATTAGTCTTCGAGCAGTACTTC. Translation: CSVTTGLVFEQYF.

This clone was counted ten times or more. V gene TRBV19 combines with J gene TRBJ2-5, with D unresolved. CDR1 and CDR2 (germline): LNHDA, SQIVND (reference sequence). With 0 bases removed from V and 5 bases from J, the gap between germline ends came to 13 bases. There are 15 residues in the CDR3. The CDR3 loop is CASSIEGVSSETQYF. In nucleotides, the CDR3 is TGTGCCAGTAGTATAGAAGGAGTATCCTCGGAGACCCAGTACTTC. The whole variable domain, remainder taken from reference TRBV19 and TRBJ2-5, is DGGITQSPKYLFRKEGQNVTLSCEQNLNHDAMYWYRQDPGQGLRLIYYSQIVNDFQKGDIAEGYSVSREKKESFPLTVTSAQKNPTAFYLCASSIEGVSSETQYFGPGTRLLVL.

This clone was recorded at least ten times. The chain couples TRBV7-2 to TRBJ2-1, with TRBD2 identical over 15 bases. Germline V gene lookup returns CDR1 SGHTA and CDR2 FQGNSA. After removal of 7 bases from V and 8 bases from J, the junction contained 6 bases not matched to a gene. The CDR3 runs to 15 residues. CDR3 sequence (DNA): TGTGCCAGCAAAAGGACTAGCGGGAGGGGTGATGAGCAGTTCTTC. It specifies CASKRTSGRGDEQFF.

This clone was seen at least ten times. The rearrangement uses TRBV18 and TRBJ2-2; no definite D call. CDR1 is KGHSH and CDR2 is LQKENI in the germline V gene. CDR3 length: 13 amino acids. With 2 bases removed from V and 5 bases from J, the gap between germline ends came to 6 bases. In DNA form, the CDR3 reads TGTGCCAGCTCACCAGGCTGGACCGGGGAGCTGTTTTTT. Encoded protein: CASSPGWTGELFF.

The genes are TRBV6-2 or TRBV6-3 and TRBJ2-7; D is possibly TRBD1 (5 bases). With 5 bases removed from V and 1 base from J, the gap between germline ends came to 12 bases. Germline CDR1 and CDR2: MNHEY and SVGEGT. The CDR3 covers 14 residues. The CDR3 DNA is TGTGCCAGCAGTGATAGGGGAAGGTCCTACGAGCAGTACTTC. The encoded protein is CASSDRGRSYEQYF.

There are a few counts of this clone. This chain joins TRBV27 and TRBJ2-7; D is unresolved. The germline V and J ends were trimmed by 7 bases and 0 bases, with 19 bases remaining between them. The CDR3 covers 16 residues. CDR1 is MNHEY and CDR2 is SMNVEV in the germline V gene (reference sequence). CDR3: CASIPRTARSSYEQYF. Here the CDR3 DNA reads TGTGCCAGCATTCCCCGCACAGCGAGAAGCTCCTACGAGCAGTACTTC.

This clone was observed many times. V and J are TRBV28 and TRBJ2-6; 8 nucleotides line up with TRBD1. In germline, CDR1 is MDHEN, CDR2 SYDVKM. The CDR3 has 17 residues. V gave up 7 bases and J gave up 0 bases; unmatched junction bases: 8. This chain's CDR3 is CASNSGGFVSGANVLTF. The CDR3 bases are TGTGCCAGCAACTCAGGGGGCTTCGTCTCTGGGGCCAACGTCCTGACTTTC.

At least ten counts were recorded for this clone. This chain connects TRBV28 to TRBJ2-7; 9 nucleotides agree with TRBD1. V shed 5 bases, J shed 9 bases, and the junction held 8 bases outside the gene matches. The CDR3 length is 13 residues. In germline, CDR1 is MDHEN, CDR2 SYDVKM. The CDR3 reads CASSPGTGSVQYF. Here the CDR3 DNA reads TGTGCCAGCAGTCCGGGGACAGGGTCGGTGCAGTACTTC.

Details on this clone: Relative to the germline gene, one junction end is altered; a read error may explain this. This chain joins TRBV13 and TRBJ2-7; 7 bases are a match to TRBD2. Germline values: CDR1 PRHDT, CDR2 FYEKMQ (reference sequence). The CDR3 is made up of 15 amino acids. This CDR3 is CATSLRTGGLYEQYF. Written as DNA, the CDR3 is TGTGCCACCAGCCTCCGGACGGGGGGACTCTACGAGCAGTACTTC.

This clone was counted at least ten times. The chain combines TRBV6-5 with TRBJ1-1, with 8 bases matching TRBD1. Germline-derived CDR1 and CDR2 are MNHEY and SVGAGI. V gave up 0 bases and J gave up 4 bases; unmatched junction bases: 4. The CDR3 loop spans 15 amino acids. The CDR3 nucleotides read TGTGCCAGCAGTTACTCGCAGGGGGCAGCCACTGAAGCTTTCTTT. Its translation: CASSYSQGAATEAFF.

This clone was seen many times. This rearrangement joins TRBV5-5 to TRBJ1-4, with a possible D match to TRBD1 (5 bases). Trimming cost V 3 bases and J 3 bases, with 12 bases left between them. CDR1 and CDR2 from the germline V gene are SGHKS and YYEKEE (reference sequence). This CDR3 has 15 amino acids. For the CDR3, the DNA is TGTGCCAGCAGCTCTGTTGCGGGACCTAATGAAAAACTGTTTTTT. Translating it yields CASSSVAGPNEKLFF.

This clone occurred many times. The V call is TRBV20-1, the J call TRBJ2-3; TRBD2 might be the D (5 bases). The V end was cut by 0 bases, the J end by 0 bases, with 13 bases between. From germline, CDR1 is DFQATT and CDR2 SNEGSKA (reference sequence). The CDR3 consists of 16 residues. In DNA, the CDR3 is TGCAGTGCTAGAGATTACCAGCGGACTAGCACAGATACGCAGTATTTT. It is translated as CSARDYQRTSTDTQYF.

This clone was seen at least ten times. The rearrangement uses TRBV29-1 and TRBJ1-2; D may be TRBD1 (6 bases). The germline V and J ends were trimmed by 2 bases and 7 bases, with 11 bases remaining between them. CDR1 and CDR2 from the germline V gene are SQVTM and ANQGSEA. The CDR3 spans 12 residues. The chain's CDR3 is CSVEQGRSGYTF. In DNA, the CDR3 is TGCAGCGTTGAACAGGGGAGAAGTGGCTACACCTTC.

Ten or more counts support this clone. This chain joins TRBV11-2 and TRBJ1-4, with a weak D call TRBD1 (5 bases). Germline CDR1 and CDR2: SGHAT and FQNNGV. This CDR3 has 15 residues. V was cut by 6 bases and J by 3 bases, with 14 bases left in between. The CDR3 here is CASSPGGGPNEKLFF. DNA of the CDR3: TGTGCCAGCAGTCCTGGCGGGGGTCCTAATGAAAAACTGTTTTTT.

In its sample, this clone was seen many times. V usage is TRBV28 and J usage is TRBJ1-2; TRBD1 matches 7 bases. Germline V gene data show CDR1 as MDHEN and CDR2 as SYDVKM. V shed 5 bases, J shed 0 bases, and the junction held 6 bases outside the gene matches. The CDR3 has 15 residues. CDR3 in amino acids: CASSLRQGANYGYTF. The CDR3 nucleotides are TGTGCCAGCAGTCTGCGACAGGGAGCTAACTATGGCTACACCTTC.

This clone came up many times. Other DNA sequences from this sample encode an identical CDR3 as well. The chain couples TRBV28 to TRBJ1-1; tentative D call: TRBD1 (5 bases). The CDR3 is made up of 15 amino acids. Trimming removed 0 bases from V and 3 bases from J, with 11 bases in between. CDR1 and CDR2 from the germline V gene are MDHEN and SYDVKM. CDR3: CASSLWLGTDTEAFF. The CDR3 DNA reads as TGTGCCAGCAGTTTATGGCTGGGGACGGACACTGAAGCTTTCTTT.

This clone has at least ten counts. In the same sample, other DNA sequences code for this CDR3. The rearrangement uses TRBV6-1 and TRBJ2-7; 7 nucleotides match TRBD2. Looked up from germline, CDR1 is MNHNS and CDR2 is SASEGT. Trimming cost V 7 bases and J 5 bases; bases outside gene matches: 17. This CDR3 is built from 16 residues. The CDR3 nucleotides are TGTGCCAGCACGGGTGGGCCATACTCGGGAGGCCACGAGCAGTACTTC. Protein: CASTGGPYSGGHEQYF.

Many counts were recorded for this clone. The chain employs TRBV7-2 and TRBJ2-2, with D hard to call. V dropped 5 bases and J dropped 2 bases, with 9 bases sitting between them. This CDR3 has 14 amino acids. The germline V gene encodes CDR1 SGHTA and CDR2 FQGNSA. In DNA, the CDR3 is TGTGCCAGCAGCCGTTTAAAAAACACCGGGGAGCTGTTTTTT. Translating it yields CASSRLKNTGELFF.

This chain joins TRBV13 and TRBJ2-7; possibly TRBD1 or TRBD2 for D (6 bases each). CDR3 length equals 21 residues. Germline V lookup: CDR1 PRHDT, CDR2 FYEKMQ (reference sequence). Trimming removed 5 bases at V and 8 bases at J, with 40 bases between. The CDR3 region has the DNA TGTGCCAGCAGCGGGGCGGGATCCTTGGGACATCTATCCCACCGGACGAGGCAGCAGTACTTC. Protein sequence: CASSGAGSLGHLSHRTRQQYF.

Ten or more counts support this clone. The sample carries other DNA sequences with the same CDR3. The chain joins TRBV15 to TRBJ2-3, with 7 positions matching TRBD1. V lost 5 bases and J lost 5; bases outside the gene matches: 7. Germline V lookup: CDR1 LNHNV, CDR2 YYDKDF (reference sequence). The CDR3 is 14 amino acids. CDR3 nucleotides: TGTGCCACCAGCCGGGACAGCGTGAAAGATACGCAGTATTTT. Its translation is CATSRDSVKDTQYF.